These 8 T cell receptor beta chains originate from one sample sequenced in a study of blood T cell repertoires in COVID-19. Some clones are missing from TCRdb's copy, which holds only in-frame ones; the method was immunoSEQ multiplex PCR. This table holds under 400,000 clones, roughly nine tenths found once. Sequenced input: peripheral blood. All receptors come from a woman between 55 and 75 years old with COVID-19, enrolled during active disease.

V and J are TRBV9 and TRBJ2-5; D possibly corresponds to TRBD1 (6 bases). The CDR3 is 15 amino acids. The germline V gene encodes CDR1 SGDLS and CDR2 YYNGEE. V was pared by 3 bases and J by 0 bases, with 12 bases between. CDR3 coding DNA: TGTGCCAGCAGCGCCGGGACATACTACCAAGAGACCCAGTACTTC. This sequence encodes CASSAGTYYQETQYF.

The rearrangement uses TRBV7-6 and TRBJ1-4; possibly TRBD1 for D (5 bases). This CDR3 is built from 15 residues. V gave up 2 bases and J gave up 7 bases, with 14 bases separating them. Germline V gives CDR1 SGHVS, CDR2 FNYEAQ. The CDR3 loop reads CASSLLGGGGEKLFF. Here the CDR3 DNA reads TGTGCCAGCAGCTTACTTGGGGGGGGAGGTGAAAAACTGTTTTTT.

The CDR3 DNA follows: TGTGCCAGCAGTTGGGACAGCCTCAATCAGCCCCAGCATTTT. Protein: CASSWDSLNQPQHF. The rearrangement joins TRBV6-6 to TRBJ1-5; 7 nucleotides match TRBD1. Germline CDR1 and CDR2: MNHNY and SVGAGI (reference sequence). V shed 4 bases, J shed 3 bases, and the junction held 3 bases outside the gene matches. The CDR3 loop spans 14 amino acids.

The chain couples TRBV28 to TRBJ1-1; a possible D gene is TRBD1 (6 bases). CDR1 and CDR2 from the germline V gene are MDHEN and SYDVKM. The CDR3 runs 13 residues. The V end lost 6 bases, the J end lost 1 base, and 9 bases lay between the germline ends. The chain's CDR3 is CASRVGGNTEAFF. CDR3 nucleotide sequence: TGTGCCAGCAGGGTAGGGGGGAACACTGAAGCTTTCTTT.

The chain employs TRBV6-5 and TRBJ1-5, with D possibly matching TRBD1 (5 bases). Trimming took 9 bases from V and 1 from J, leaving 13 bases between them. The CDR3 runs to 14 residues. The germline CDR1 and CDR2 sequences are MNHEY and SVGAGI. In DNA, the CDR3 is TGTGCCAGTGTTTTGGGGGGGAGCAATCAGCCCCAGCATTTT. Its protein is CASVLGGSNQPQHF.

The rearrangement joins TRBV9 to TRBJ2-5, with 13 nucleotides matching TRBD2. This CDR3 region has 15 residues. The ends lost 3 bases at V and 4 bases at J; junction bases unmatched: 3. CDR1 SGDLS and CDR2 YYNGEE come from the germline V gene. This CDR3 reads CASSGTSGGAETQYF. CDR3 DNA: TGTGCCAGCAGCGGAACTAGCGGGGGGGCAGAGACCCAGTACTTC.

This clone was picked up one time. The chain has TRBV7-2 and TRBJ1-1; 7 bases map to TRBD1. The CDR3 consists of 13 residues. Trimming took 6 bases from V and 5 from J; bases not matched to a gene: 6. Germline-derived CDR1 and CDR2 are SGHTA and FQGNSA. Here the CDR3 DNA reads TGTGCCAGCAGACAGGGGATAGTAACTGAAGCTTTCTTT. It yields the protein CASRQGIVTEAFF.

The CDR3 sequence is CASSLKGENTEAFF. Here the CDR3 DNA reads TGTGCCAGCAGCTTAAAGGGGGAAAACACTGAAGCTTTCTTT. The chain links TRBV7-9 to TRBJ1-1; D might be TRBD1 (6 bases). Trimming cost V 2 bases and J 2 bases, with 9 bases left between them. The length of the CDR3 is 14 residues. Germline-derived CDR1 and CDR2 are SEHNR and FQNEAQ (reference sequence).